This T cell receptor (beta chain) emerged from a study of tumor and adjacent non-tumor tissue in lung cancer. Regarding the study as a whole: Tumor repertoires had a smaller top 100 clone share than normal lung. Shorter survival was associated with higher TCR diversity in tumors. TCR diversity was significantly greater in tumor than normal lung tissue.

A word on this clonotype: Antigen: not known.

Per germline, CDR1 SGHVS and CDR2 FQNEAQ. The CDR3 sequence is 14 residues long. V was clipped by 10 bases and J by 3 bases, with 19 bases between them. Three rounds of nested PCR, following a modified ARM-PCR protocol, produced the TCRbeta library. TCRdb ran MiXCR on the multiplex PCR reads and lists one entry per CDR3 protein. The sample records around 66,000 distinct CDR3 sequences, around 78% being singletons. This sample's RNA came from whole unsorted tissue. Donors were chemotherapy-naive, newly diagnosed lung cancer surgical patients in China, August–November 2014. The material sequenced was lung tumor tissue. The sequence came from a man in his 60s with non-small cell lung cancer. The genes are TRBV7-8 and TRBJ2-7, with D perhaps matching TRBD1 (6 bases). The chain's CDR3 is CAKSFEDRLYEQYF. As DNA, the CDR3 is TGTGCCAAGAGCTTCGAGGACAGACTCTACGAGCAGTACTTC.